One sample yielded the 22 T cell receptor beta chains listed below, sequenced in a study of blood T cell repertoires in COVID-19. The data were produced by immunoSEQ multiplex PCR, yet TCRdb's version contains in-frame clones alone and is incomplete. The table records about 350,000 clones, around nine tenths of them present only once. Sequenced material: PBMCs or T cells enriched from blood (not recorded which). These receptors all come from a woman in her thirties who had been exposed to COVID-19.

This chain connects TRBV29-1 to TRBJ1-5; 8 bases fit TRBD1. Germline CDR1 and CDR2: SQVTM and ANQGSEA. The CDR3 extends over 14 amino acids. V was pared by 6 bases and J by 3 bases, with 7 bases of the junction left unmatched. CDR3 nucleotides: TGCAGCGTCCTGCTGACAGGGGCCAATCAGCCCCAGCATTTT. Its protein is CSVLLTGANQPQHF.

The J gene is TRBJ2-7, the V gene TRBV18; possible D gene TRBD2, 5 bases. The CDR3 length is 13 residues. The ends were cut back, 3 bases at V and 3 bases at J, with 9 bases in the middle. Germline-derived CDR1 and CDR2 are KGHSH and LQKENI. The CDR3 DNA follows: TGTGCCAGCTCACCTACTAGAGTCTACGAGCAGTACTTC. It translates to CASSPTRVYEQYF.

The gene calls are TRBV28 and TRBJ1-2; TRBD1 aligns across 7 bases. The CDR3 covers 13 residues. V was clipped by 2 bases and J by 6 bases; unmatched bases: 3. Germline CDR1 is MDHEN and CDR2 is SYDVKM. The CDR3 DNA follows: TGTGCCAGCAGTTTAGTAGGGGGCGATGGCTACACCTTC. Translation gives CASSLVGGDGYTF.

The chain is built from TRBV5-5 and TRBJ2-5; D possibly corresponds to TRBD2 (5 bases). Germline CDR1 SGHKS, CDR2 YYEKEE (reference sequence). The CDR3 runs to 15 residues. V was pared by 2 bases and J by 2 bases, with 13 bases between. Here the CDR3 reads CASSFLPRGQETQYF. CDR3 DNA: TGTGCCAGCAGCTTCTTACCCCGAGGGCAAGAGACCCAGTACTTC.

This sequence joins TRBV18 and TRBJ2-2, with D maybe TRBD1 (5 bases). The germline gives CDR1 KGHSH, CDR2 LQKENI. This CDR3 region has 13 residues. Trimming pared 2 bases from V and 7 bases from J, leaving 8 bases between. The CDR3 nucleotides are TGTGCCAGCTCACCAATAGGGGTCGGGGAGCTGTTTTTT. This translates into CASSPIGVGELFF.

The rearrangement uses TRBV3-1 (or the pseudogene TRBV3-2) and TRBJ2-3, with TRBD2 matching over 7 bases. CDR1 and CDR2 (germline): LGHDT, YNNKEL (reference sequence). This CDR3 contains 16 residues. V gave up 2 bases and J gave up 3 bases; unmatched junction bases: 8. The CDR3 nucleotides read TGTGCCAGCAGCCAACAGGCGGGAGATAGGACAGATACGCAGTATTTT. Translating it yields CASSQQAGDRTDTQYF.

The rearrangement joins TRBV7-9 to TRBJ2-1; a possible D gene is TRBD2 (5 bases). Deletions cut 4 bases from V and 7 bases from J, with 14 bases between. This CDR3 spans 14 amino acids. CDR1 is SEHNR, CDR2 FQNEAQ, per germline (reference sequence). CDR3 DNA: TGTGCCAGCAGCTCGGGGATGGGTCGGAATGAGCAGTTCTTC. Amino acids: CASSSGMGRNEQFF.

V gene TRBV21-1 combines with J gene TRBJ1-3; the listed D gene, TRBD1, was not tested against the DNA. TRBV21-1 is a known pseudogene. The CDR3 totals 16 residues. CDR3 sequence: CASSNRDRFSGNTIYF. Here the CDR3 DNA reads TGTGCCAGCAGCAACCGGGACAGGTTCTCTGGAAACACCATATATTTT.

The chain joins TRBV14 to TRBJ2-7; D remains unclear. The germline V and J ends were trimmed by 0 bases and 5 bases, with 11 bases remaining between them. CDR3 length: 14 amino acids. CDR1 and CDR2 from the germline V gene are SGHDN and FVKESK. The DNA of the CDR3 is TGTGCCAGCAGCCAAGACTCCCTTCGGGACGAGCAGTACTTC. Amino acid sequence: CASSQDSLRDEQYF.

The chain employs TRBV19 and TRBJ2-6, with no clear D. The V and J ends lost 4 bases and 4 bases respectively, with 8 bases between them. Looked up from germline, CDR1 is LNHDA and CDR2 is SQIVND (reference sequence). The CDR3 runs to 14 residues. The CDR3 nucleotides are TGTGCCAGTAGTACCCCCCTGGGGGCCAACGTCCTGACTTTC. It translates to CASSTPLGANVLTF.

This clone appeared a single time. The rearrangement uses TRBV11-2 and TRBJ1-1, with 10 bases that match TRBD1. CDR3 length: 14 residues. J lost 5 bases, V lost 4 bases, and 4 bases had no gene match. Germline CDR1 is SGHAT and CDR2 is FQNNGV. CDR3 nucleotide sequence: TGTGCCAGCAGCTCAGACAGGGGGCAAACTGAAGCTTTCTTT. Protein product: CASSSDRGQTEAFF.

CDR3: CASSIQGGINGYTF. The CDR3 region has the DNA TGTGCCAGTAGTATACAGGGAGGTATCAATGGCTACACCTTC. V gene TRBV19 combines with J gene TRBJ1-2; TRBD1 might be the D (5 bases). Germline CDR1 reads LNHDA; CDR2 reads SQIVND (reference sequence). The length of the CDR3 is 14 residues. Trimming stripped 2 bases from V and 6 bases from J, with 13 bases between.

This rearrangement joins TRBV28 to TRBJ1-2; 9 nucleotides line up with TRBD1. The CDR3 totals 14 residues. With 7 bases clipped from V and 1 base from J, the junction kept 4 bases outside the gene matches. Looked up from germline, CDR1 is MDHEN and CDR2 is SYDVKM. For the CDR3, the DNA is TGTGCCAGCACCTGGACAGGGGTTAACTATGGCTACACCTTC. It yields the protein CASTWTGVNYGYTF.

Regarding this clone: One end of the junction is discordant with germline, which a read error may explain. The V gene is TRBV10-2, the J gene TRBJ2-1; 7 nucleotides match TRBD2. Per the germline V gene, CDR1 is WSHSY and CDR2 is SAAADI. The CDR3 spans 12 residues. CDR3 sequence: CASSDSGTIGVF. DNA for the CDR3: TGCGCCAGCAGTGATTCCGGGACTATCGGGGTCTTC.

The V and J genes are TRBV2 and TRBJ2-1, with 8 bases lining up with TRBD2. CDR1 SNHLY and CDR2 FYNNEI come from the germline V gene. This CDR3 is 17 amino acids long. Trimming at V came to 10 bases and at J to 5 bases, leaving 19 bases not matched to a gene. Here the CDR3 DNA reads TGTGCCATCAACCAGCAGGGACGGGAGGGACTACACAATGAGCAGTTCTTC. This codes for CAINQQGREGLHNEQFF.

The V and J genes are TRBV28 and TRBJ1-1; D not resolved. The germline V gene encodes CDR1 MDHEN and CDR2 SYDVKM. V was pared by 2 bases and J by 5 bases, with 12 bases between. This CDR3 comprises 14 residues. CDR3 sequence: CASSLPTPGTEAFF. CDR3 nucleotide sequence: TGTGCCAGCAGTTTACCTACCCCGGGGACTGAAGCTTTCTTT. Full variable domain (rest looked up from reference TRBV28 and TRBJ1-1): DVKVTQSSRYLVKRTGEKVFLECVQDMDHENMFWYRQDPGLGLRLIYFSYDVKMKEKGDIPEGYSVSREKKERFSLILESASTNQTSMYLCASSLPTPGTEAFFGQGTRLTVV.

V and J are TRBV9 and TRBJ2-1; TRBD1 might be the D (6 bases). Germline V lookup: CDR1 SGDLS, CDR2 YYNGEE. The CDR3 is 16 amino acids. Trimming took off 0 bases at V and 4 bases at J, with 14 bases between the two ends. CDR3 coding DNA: TGTGCCAGCAGCGTAGTTGACCGGGACAAGTACAATGAGCAGTTCTTC. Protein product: CASSVVDRDKYNEQFF.

CDR3 bases: TGTGCCAGCAGCCCTGACAGAGCATATAGCAATCAGCCCCAGCATTTT. It translates to CASSPDRAYSNQPQHF. The chain uses TRBV6-2 or TRBV6-3 and TRBJ1-5; tentatively, D is TRBD1 (5 bases). CDR1 MNHEY and CDR2 SVGEGT come from the germline V gene. This CDR3 has 16 amino acids. Trimming took 6 bases from V and 0 from J, leaving 15 bases between them.

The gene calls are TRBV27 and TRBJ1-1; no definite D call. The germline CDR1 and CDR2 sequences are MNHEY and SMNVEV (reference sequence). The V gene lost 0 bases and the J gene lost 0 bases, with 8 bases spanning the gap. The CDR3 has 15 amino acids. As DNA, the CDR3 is TGTGCCAGCAGTTTATCGCGCTCCTTGAACACTGAAGCTTTCTTT. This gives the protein CASSLSRSLNTEAFF.

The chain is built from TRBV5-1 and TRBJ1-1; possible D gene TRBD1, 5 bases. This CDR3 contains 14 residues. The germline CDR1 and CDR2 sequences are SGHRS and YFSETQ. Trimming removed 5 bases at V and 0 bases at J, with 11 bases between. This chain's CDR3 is CASRSGLMNTEAFF. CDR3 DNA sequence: TGCGCCAGCAGATCGGGACTCATGAACACTGAAGCTTTCTTT.

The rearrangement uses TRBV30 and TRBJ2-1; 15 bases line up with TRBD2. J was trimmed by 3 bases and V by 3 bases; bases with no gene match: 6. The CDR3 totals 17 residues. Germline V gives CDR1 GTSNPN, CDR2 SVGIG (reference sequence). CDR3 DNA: TGTGCCTGGAGATTGTGGGGACTAGCGGGAGGCTACAATGAGCAGTTCTTC. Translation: CAWRLWGLAGGYNEQFF.

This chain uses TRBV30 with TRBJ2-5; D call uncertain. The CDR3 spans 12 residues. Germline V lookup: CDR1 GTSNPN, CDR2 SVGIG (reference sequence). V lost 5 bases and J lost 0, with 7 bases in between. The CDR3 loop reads CAWAPNQETQYF. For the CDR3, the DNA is TGTGCCTGGGCCCCCAACCAAGAGACCCAGTACTTC.